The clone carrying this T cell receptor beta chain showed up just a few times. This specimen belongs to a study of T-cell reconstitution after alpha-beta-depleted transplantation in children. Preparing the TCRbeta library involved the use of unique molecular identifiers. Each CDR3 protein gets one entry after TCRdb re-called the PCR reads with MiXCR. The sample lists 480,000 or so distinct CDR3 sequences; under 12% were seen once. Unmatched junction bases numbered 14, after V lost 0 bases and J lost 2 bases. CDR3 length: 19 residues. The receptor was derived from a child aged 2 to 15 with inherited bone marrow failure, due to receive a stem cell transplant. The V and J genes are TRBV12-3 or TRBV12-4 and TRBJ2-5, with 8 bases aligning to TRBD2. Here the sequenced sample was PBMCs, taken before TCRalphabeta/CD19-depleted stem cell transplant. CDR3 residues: CASSLARVIGRVPQETQYF. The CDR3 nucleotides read TGTGCCAGCAGTTTAGCCCGAGTGATCGGGAGGGTCCCACAAGAGACCCAGTACTTC.